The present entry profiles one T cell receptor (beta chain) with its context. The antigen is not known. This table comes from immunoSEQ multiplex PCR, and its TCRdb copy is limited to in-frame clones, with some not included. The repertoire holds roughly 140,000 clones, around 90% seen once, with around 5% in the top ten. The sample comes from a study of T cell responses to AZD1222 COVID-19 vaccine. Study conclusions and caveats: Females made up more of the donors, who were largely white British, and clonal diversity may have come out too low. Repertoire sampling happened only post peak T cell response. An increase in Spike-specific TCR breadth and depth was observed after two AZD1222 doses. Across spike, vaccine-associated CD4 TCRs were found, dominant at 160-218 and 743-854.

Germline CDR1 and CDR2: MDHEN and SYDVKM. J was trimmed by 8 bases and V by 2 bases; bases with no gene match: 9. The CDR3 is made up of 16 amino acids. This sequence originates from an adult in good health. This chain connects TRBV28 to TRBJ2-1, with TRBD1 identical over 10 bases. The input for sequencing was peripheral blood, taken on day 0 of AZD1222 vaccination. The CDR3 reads CASSLPGQGTSDEQFF. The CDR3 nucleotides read TGTGCCAGCAGTTTACCGGGACAGGGGACGTCTGATGAGCAGTTCTTC.